This T cell receptor (beta chain) was recovered during a study of CD8 T cells in ankylosing spondylitis. Each CDR3 protein gets one entry after TCRdb re-called the 5' RACE reads with MiXCR. The repertoire holds 200,000 to 250,000 distinct CDR3 sequences, with roughly 24% as singletons. Germline V gene data show CDR1 as LGHNA and CDR2 as YNFKEQ. There are 15 residues in the CDR3. Trimming stripped 3 bases from V and 6 bases from J, with 15 bases between. The sequence came from a male donor with ankylosing spondylitis or in good health (not recorded which). The sequenced sample consisted of blood, either unsorted or a sorted T cell fraction (not recorded which). The J gene is TRBJ1-5, the V gene TRBV4-2, with a weak D call TRBD1 (6 bases). The CDR3 DNA follows: TGTGCCAGCAGCCAGGACGGAGGGGGGGGTCAGCCCCAGCATTTT. Translated, it gives CASSQDGGGGQPQHF.